The clone carrying this T cell receptor (beta chain) occurred once. Its antigen is still unknown. The PCR ran on 60 Vbeta and 13 Jbeta primers. Profiling relied on immunoSEQ multiplex PCR, and the TCRdb table lists in-frame clones only, not all of them. Of hundreds of thousands of clones listed, over 65% are singletons. V shed 5 bases, J shed 0 bases, and the junction held 4 bases outside the gene matches. Germline CDR1 MDHEN, CDR2 SYDVKM. This CDR3 has 15 residues. This sample is drawn from a study of cytomegalovirus exposure and HLA in healthy donors. Whole-study results and caveats: Later, an analysis found that common viral pathogens appeared to be linked with several of the most significant clusters. Among TCR beta chains, those listed as cytomegalovirus-associated numbered about 150. Rarity characterized most TCR sequences, yet some public TCRs appeared in many donors.

The material sequenced was PBMCs. V is TRBV28 and J is TRBJ2-3; 8 positions match TRBD2. This receptor was obtained from a man between 18 and 29 years old in good health and CMV-seronegative. Here the CDR3 reads CASSPSGLSTDTQYF. DNA for the CDR3: TGTGCCAGCAGTCCTAGCGGGCTTAGCACAGATACGCAGTATTTT.